The clone carrying this TCR beta chain was seen only a few times. Its antigen remains unidentified. In germline, CDR1 is DFQATT, CDR2 SNEGSKA (reference sequence). The ends lost 5 bases at V and 8 bases at J; junction bases unmatched: 9. The CDR3 is 15 amino acids. This sample was taken from a study of CD8 T cells in ankylosing spondylitis. Notes on the study in general: A TCR beta motif of seven or eight highly homologous variants appeared characteristic of ankylosing spondylitis blood. Disease-linked clones had a CD8+ phenotype and relatively low frequency in peripheral blood. Clones linked to disease were reported to show significant enrichment in matched ankylosing spondylitis synovial fluid.

TCRdb re-called the 5' RACE reads through MiXCR, storing one row per CDR3 protein. The data contain some 220,000 distinct CDR3 sequences, about 10% of them singletons. The chain couples TRBV20-1 to TRBJ2-1; 13 bases align to TRBD2. The receptor was derived from a male donor with ankylosing spondylitis or in good health (not recorded which). Sequencing was done on a sample of blood, either unsorted or a sorted T cell fraction (not recorded which). The CDR3 sequence: CSASGTSGAGDEQFF. DNA of the CDR3: TGCAGTGCTTCCGGGACTAGCGGGGCCGGGGATGAGCAGTTCTTC.